The 26 T cell receptor beta chains in this list originate from one sample, sequenced in a study of blood T cell repertoires in COVID-19 (dated by TCRdb to the early 2020s). The protocol used for the library was the immunoSEQ multiplex PCR assay. In TCRdb, the immuneACCESS table is reduced to in-frame sequences with V and J assigned. These tables do not hold every clone; where another copy was compared, an unresolved V gene accounts for under half, and the others remain unexplained. In all, the sample holds some 140,000 clones, and around three quarters of those were seen once. The ten biggest clones cover under 15% of the sample. The material sequenced was peripheral blood. The receptors derive from a man older than 75 with acute or convalescent COVID-19.

V is TRBV2 and J is TRBJ2-1; D is possibly TRBD1 (7 bases). In germline, CDR1 is SNHLY, CDR2 FYNNEI. The V end was cut by 6 bases, the J end by 4 bases, with 16 bases between. There are 15 residues in the CDR3. The CDR3 region is CASRERQGGYNEQFF. The CDR3 DNA is TGTGCCAGCAGAGAAAGACAGGGAGGTTACAATGAGCAGTTCTTC.

The chain uses TRBV12-3 or TRBV12-4 and TRBJ1-2; D is possibly TRBD1 (5 bases). Trimming took off 1 base at V and 7 bases at J, with 10 bases between the two ends. The CDR3 loop spans 13 amino acids. The CDR3 spells CASSLDGGSGYTF. DNA for the CDR3: TGTGCCAGCAGTTTAGATGGGGGGTCTGGCTACACCTTC.

The chain employs TRBV6-5 and TRBJ2-7; D is perhaps TRBD1 (5 bases). The germline gives CDR1 MNHEY, CDR2 SVGAGI. The CDR3 totals 13 residues. The germline V and J ends were trimmed by 10 bases and 7 bases, with 20 bases remaining between them. The CDR3 loop reads CAILRIQGYEQYF. CDR3 bases: TGTGCCATCCTCCGGATCCAGGGATATGAGCAGTACTTC.

CDR3 nucleotides: TGTGCCAGCAGCTTGTTGAGGGAGAACACTGAAGCTTTCTTT. Its protein is CASSLLRENTEAFF. This chain connects TRBV5-4 to TRBJ1-1; no definite D call. Germline-derived CDR1 and CDR2 are SGHNT and YYREEE (reference sequence). Trimming took 1 base from V and 1 from J, leaving 8 bases between them. The CDR3 totals 14 residues.

This chain joins TRBV3-1 (or the pseudogene TRBV3-2) and TRBJ2-5, with 9 bases aligning to TRBD2. CDR1 is LGHDT, CDR2 YNNKEL, per germline (reference sequence). The CDR3 totals 14 residues. V lost 2 bases, J lost 5 bases, and 3 bases stayed unmatched. The CDR3 sequence is CASSQLRGGETQYF. DNA of the CDR3: TGTGCCAGCAGCCAATTGCGGGGGGGGGAGACCCAGTACTTC.

This clone was observed a few times. CDR3 loop: CASSNPGGYEQYF. In DNA form, the CDR3 reads TGTGCCAGCAGCAACCCAGGGGGTTACGAGCAGTACTTC. The V and J genes are TRBV7-2 and TRBJ2-7; 7 nucleotides match TRBD1. CDR3 length: 13 amino acids. J lost 4 bases, V lost 5 bases, and 5 bases had no gene match. Germline values: CDR1 SGHTA, CDR2 FQGNSA. Drawing the rest from reference TRBV7-2 and TRBJ2-7, the complete variable domain is GAGVSQSPSNKVTEKGKDVELRCDPISGHTALYWYRQSLGQGLEFLIYFQGNSAPDKSGLPSDRFSAERTGGSVSTLTIQRTQQEDSAVYLCASSNPGGYEQYFGPGTRLTVT.

V usage is TRBV4-2 and J usage is TRBJ1-2, with TRBD1 matching 9 bases. V gave up 3 bases and J gave up 1 base; unmatched junction bases: 9. The CDR3 is 17 amino acids. CDR1 LGHNA and CDR2 YNFKEQ come from the germline V gene. The CDR3 coding sequence is TGTGCCAGCAGCCAGACACAGGGGGCCATGAGTAACTATGGCTACACCTTC. Amino acids: CASSQTQGAMSNYGYTF.

The V gene is TRBV9, the J gene TRBJ1-1; TRBD1 matches at 12 bases. This CDR3 has 16 amino acids. Germline assignment: CDR1 SGDLS and CDR2 YYNGEE. After removal of 4 bases from V and 5 bases from J, the junction contained 9 bases not matched to a gene. CDR3: CASSPLGQGARTEAFF. CDR3 in DNA: TGTGCCAGCAGCCCACTGGGACAGGGGGCGCGAACTGAAGCTTTCTTT.

The V gene is TRBV11-1, the J gene TRBJ1-1; TRBD1 might be the D (5 bases). Germline CDR1 is SGHAT and CDR2 is FQDESV (reference sequence). CDR3 length equals 13 residues. V was shortened by 3 bases and J by 6 bases, with 11 bases between the two germline ends. The CDR3 region is CASSFAGWAEAFF. The CDR3 nucleotides are TGTGCCAGCAGCTTTGCAGGGTGGGCTGAAGCTTTCTTT.

This sequence joins TRBV7-2 and TRBJ2-1; 10 positions agree with TRBD2. V trimming: 2 bases; J trimming: 9 bases; junction bases outside the gene matches: 7. This CDR3 contains 15 residues. From germline, CDR1 is SGHTA and CDR2 FQGNSA. The DNA of the CDR3 is TGTGCCAGCAGCTTAAGCGGGGGGGCATCTTTTGAGCAGTTCTTC. This sequence encodes CASSLSGGASFEQFF.

This clone has more than one count but fewer than ten. V gene TRBV6-2 or TRBV6-3 combines with J gene TRBJ2-3; 7 bases agree with TRBD1. The CDR3 runs 14 residues. Germline trimming cut 5 bases from V and 3 bases from J; bases unmatched to any gene: 5. Germline V CDR1 and CDR2: MNHEY, SVGEGT. CDR3 nucleotides: TGTGCCAGCAGTCCCGACAGGGTTACAGATACGCAGTATTTT. Translating gives CASSPDRVTDTQYF.

This chain uses TRBV25-1 with TRBJ2-1, with 14 bases lining up with TRBD2. V dropped 7 bases and J dropped 1; count of bases not matched to a gene: 3. CDR3 length: 16 amino acids. Germline CDR1 MGHDK, CDR2 SYGVNS. The chain's CDR3 is CASIGLAGGSYNEQFF. The CDR3 bases are TGTGCCAGCATAGGACTAGCGGGAGGATCCTACAATGAGCAGTTCTTC. Supplemented by reference TRBV25-1 and TRBJ2-1, the full variable domain reads EADIYQTPRYLVIGTGKKITLECSQTMGHDKMYWYQQDPGMELHLIHYSYGVNSTEKGDLSSESTVSRIRTEHFPLTLESARPSHTSQYLCASIGLAGGSYNEQFFGPGTRLTVL.

This clone turned up a few times. The chain uses TRBV27 and TRBJ1-1, with TRBD1 as a possible D gene (5 bases). Germline CDR1 and CDR2: MNHEY and SMNVEV (reference sequence). V was shortened by 6 bases and J by 2 bases, with 13 bases between the two germline ends. The CDR3 is made up of 14 amino acids. CDR3 sequence reads: CASRWGGQNTEAFF. The DNA of the CDR3 is TGTGCCAGCAGGTGGGGCGGTCAAAACACTGAAGCTTTCTTT.

The V and J genes are TRBV7-9 and TRBJ2-7; 7 bases match TRBD1. This CDR3 has 14 amino acids. Germline V gives CDR1 SEHNR, CDR2 FQNEAQ (reference sequence). Trimming at V came to 0 bases and at J to 7 bases, leaving 6 bases not matched to a gene. DNA of the CDR3: TGTGCCAGCAGCTTAGCAGGGGGCGCGGAGGAGCAGTACTTC. It yields the protein CASSLAGGAEEQYF.

The rearrangement joins TRBV30 to TRBJ2-3; TRBD2 aligns across 10 bases. The CDR3 runs 13 residues. After removal of 4 bases from V and 7 bases from J, the junction contained 5 bases not matched to a gene. The germline V gene encodes CDR1 GTSNPN and CDR2 SVGIG (reference sequence). The CDR3 protein is CAWNPSGGNTQYF. CDR3 nucleotides: TGTGCCTGGAACCCTAGCGGGGGAAATACGCAGTATTTT.

CDR3 sequence: CAISEATGMGNIQYF. The CDR3, as DNA: TGTGCCATCAGTGAGGCGACAGGGATGGGGAACATTCAGTACTTC. The J gene is TRBJ2-4, the V gene TRBV10-3; the match to TRBD1 covers 7 bases. The ends lost 2 bases at V and 7 bases at J; junction bases unmatched: 8. This CDR3 is built from 15 residues. Germline-derived CDR1 and CDR2 are ENHRY and SYGVKD.

V and J are TRBV12-3 or TRBV12-4 and TRBJ1-1; 7 nucleotides agree with TRBD1. V shed 6 bases, J shed 10 bases, and the junction held 8 bases outside the gene matches. The CDR3 runs 12 residues. The CDR3 region is CASSPRQGRAFF. The CDR3 DNA is TGTGCCAGCAGCCCTAGACAGGGTCGAGCTTTCTTT.

The sample holds many counts of this clone. The chain carries TRBV6-2 or TRBV6-3 and TRBJ2-3; 9 nucleotides match TRBD2. The CDR3 is 16 residues long. J gave up 5 bases and V 2 bases, and 8 bases lay outside the gene matches. CDR1 and CDR2 from the germline V gene are MNHEY and SVGEGT. The chain's CDR3 is CASSYGAAGGEDTQYF. The DNA of the CDR3 is TGTGCCAGCAGTTACGGAGCTGCGGGGGGGGAAGATACGCAGTATTTT.

The chain has TRBV7-2 and TRBJ2-5; D is possibly TRBD1 (5 bases). CDR1 is SGHTA, CDR2 FQGNSA, per germline. The CDR3 is 15 amino acids. V was clipped by 5 bases and J by 5 bases, with 18 bases between them. CDR3 amino acids: CASSPPKWQGETQYF. The DNA for the CDR3 is TGTGCCAGCAGCCCTCCCAAGTGGCAGGGCGAGACCCAGTACTTC.

The chain is built from TRBV5-6 and TRBJ2-1, with D possibly matching TRBD2 (5 bases). This CDR3 contains 14 residues. V was pared by 4 bases and J by 3 bases, with 11 bases between. Germline-derived CDR1 and CDR2 are SGHDT and YYEEEE. CDR3 nucleotide sequence: TGTGCCAGCAGCCAGCGGAACAACTACAATGAGCAGTTCTTC. Protein sequence: CASSQRNNYNEQFF. Based on the CDR3 plus reference TRBV5-6 and TRBJ2-1, the full variable domain is DAGVTQSPTHLIKTRGQQVTLRCSPKSGHDTVSWYQQALGQGPQFIFQYYEEEERQRGNFPDRFSGHQFPNYSSELNVNALLLGDSALYLCASSQRNNYNEQFFGPGTRLTVL.

The J gene is TRBJ2-1, the V gene TRBV28; 7 bases map to TRBD1. V lost 5 bases, J lost 4 bases, and 8 bases stayed unmatched. Germline V CDR1 and CDR2: MDHEN, SYDVKM. CDR3 length equals 15 residues. The CDR3 sequence: CASSQRGPGYNEQFF. CDR3 bases: TGTGCCAGCAGTCAGAGGGGGCCAGGGTACAATGAGCAGTTCTTC.

V gene TRBV2 combines with J gene TRBJ1-2; D call uncertain. CDR3 length: 11 residues. Looked up from germline, CDR1 is SNHLY and CDR2 is FYNNEI. Trimming left V 8 bases short and J 8 bases short, with 12 bases between. The CDR3 protein is CASGEVGGYTF. The DNA of the CDR3 is TGTGCCAGCGGGGAGGTAGGCGGCTACACCTTC.

V usage is TRBV3-1 (or the pseudogene TRBV3-2) and J usage is TRBJ1-2, with unresolved D. Germline V lookup: CDR1 LGHDT, CDR2 YNNKEL (reference sequence). The CDR3 covers 13 residues. The V and J ends lost 4 bases and 7 bases respectively, with 13 bases between them. The CDR3 region has the DNA TGTGCCAGCAGCCTCCGCACCGGGGTTGGCTACACCTTC. Amino acids: CASSLRTGVGYTF.

This clone was seen just once. The chain is built from TRBV29-1 and TRBJ2-7; TRBD1 is a possible D gene (7 bases). Trimming removed 5 bases at V and 1 base at J, with 15 bases between. This CDR3 contains 14 residues. Germline V gene lookup returns CDR1 SQVTM and CDR2 ANQGSEA. The CDR3 loop is CSVFGGGASYEQYF. The CDR3 DNA is TGCAGCGTTTTTGGAGGGGGCGCTTCCTACGAGCAGTACTTC.

V is TRBV7-8 and J is TRBJ2-1, with TRBD2 matching 7 bases. Germline CDR1 and CDR2: SGHVS and FQNEAQ. This CDR3 contains 20 residues. The ends lost 4 bases at V and 8 bases at J; junction bases unmatched: 26. The CDR3 region has the DNA TGTGCCAGCAGCTACCCACGAGCAGGGCTCAGGACTAGTCATAGCGATGAGCAGTTCTTC. This encodes CASSYPRAGLRTSHSDEQFF.

V and J are TRBV15 and TRBJ1-2; unclear D gene. Per germline, CDR1 LNHNV and CDR2 YYDKDF (reference sequence). This CDR3 spans 17 amino acids. V was trimmed by 3 bases and J by 0 bases, leaving 17 bases between them. The DNA of the CDR3 is TGTGCCACCAGCAGTCCCCTCGGGTTTCTAGCTAACTATGGCTACACCTTC. Translated: CATSSPLGFLANYGYTF.